This T cell receptor beta chain originates from a study of CD8 T cells in ankylosing spondylitis. V lost 1 base and J 5 bases, leaving 8 bases between the germline ends. The CDR3 spans 14 residues. Germline V gives CDR1 MNHNS, CDR2 SASEGT. Study results and caveats: Characteristic of ankylosing spondylitis blood, it appeared, was a TCR beta motif comprising roughly 8 highly homologous variants.

Using its own MiXCR run on the 5' RACE reads, TCRdb lists one record per CDR3 protein. The profile shows approximately 550,000 distinct CDR3 sequences, about 12% of them singletons. Details on this clonotype: Its antigen remains unidentified.

Sequenced input: blood, either unsorted or a sorted T cell fraction (not recorded which). The rearrangement links TRBV6-1 to TRBJ1-4; no definite D call. This clonotype originated in a male donor with ankylosing spondylitis. The CDR3 DNA is TGTGCCAGCAGTGAAGTCGAGGGAAATGAAAAACTGTTTTTT. Amino acid sequence: CASSEVEGNEKLFF.